This record covers a single TCR beta chain. This specimen comes from a study of blood T cell repertoires in COVID-19. Whole-study context: Sites across the United States, Italy and Spain contributed samples from acute and convalescent COVID-19. Sources were T cells, B-cell-depleted T cells, or PBMCs; the material itself was cDNA or gDNA.

Per the authors' pipeline: Reference gene primer amplification in the assay estimated nucleated cell counts. The table came from immunoSEQ multiplex PCR; TCRdb's copy has only in-frame clones and leaves some out. V, J and clone size derive from that table, while D and trimming were established from the DNA sequence. The profile shows under 300,000 clones, roughly 86% of them singletons. The sample consisted of PBMCs or T cells enriched from blood (not recorded which). The receptor's source is a woman between 40 and 55 years old with acute COVID-19.

The CDR3 loop reads CASSLAPKDRTYEQYF. The CDR3 DNA reads as TGCGCCAGCAGCTTGGCTCCAAAGGACAGGACCTACGAGCAGTACTTC. This sequence joins TRBV5-1 and TRBJ2-7, with TRBD1 identical over 7 bases. The CDR3 is made up of 16 amino acids. Germline trimming cut 0 bases from V and 2 bases from J; bases unmatched to any gene: 8. Germline lookup yields CDR1 SGHRS and CDR2 YFSETQ.